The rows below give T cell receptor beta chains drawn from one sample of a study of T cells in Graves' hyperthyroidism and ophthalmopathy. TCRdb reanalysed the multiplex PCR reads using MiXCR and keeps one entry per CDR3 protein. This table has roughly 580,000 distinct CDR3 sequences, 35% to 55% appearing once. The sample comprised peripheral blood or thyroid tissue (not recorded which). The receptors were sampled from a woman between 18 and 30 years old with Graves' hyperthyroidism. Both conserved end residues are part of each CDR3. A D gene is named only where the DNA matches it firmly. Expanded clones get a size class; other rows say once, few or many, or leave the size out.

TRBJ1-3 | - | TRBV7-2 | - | TGTGCCAGCAGATCGGACGCCATATATTTT | CASRSDAIYF
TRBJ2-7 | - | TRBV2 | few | TGTGCCAGCAGTGAGTCAGAGGGATTGCGCTCCTACGAGCAGTACTTC | CASSESEGLRSYEQYF
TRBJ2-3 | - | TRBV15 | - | TGTGCCACCAGCAGAGATTACCCGGGCACAGATACGCAGTATTTT | CATSRDYPGTDTQYF
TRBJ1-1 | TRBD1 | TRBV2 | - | TGTGCCAGCAGCCAAGGGGACAGGAACACTGAAGCTTTCTTT | CASSQGDRNTEAFF
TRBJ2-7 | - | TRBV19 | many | TGTGCCAGTAGTCTCCGGGACTTAACCTACGAGCAGTACTTC | CASSLRDLTYEQYF
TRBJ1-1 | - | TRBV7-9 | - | TGTGCCAGCTCAACGCTCGAGGGGTACACTGAAGCTTTCTTT | CASSTLEGYTEAFF
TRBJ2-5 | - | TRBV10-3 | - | TGTGCCATCAGTTCCGGGACGGCCCAAGAGACCCAGTACTTC | CAISSGTAQETQYF
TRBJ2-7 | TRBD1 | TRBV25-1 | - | TGTGCCAGCAGCCAGGGACAGCTGAGCTCTTACGAGCAGTACTTC | CASSQGQLSSYEQYF
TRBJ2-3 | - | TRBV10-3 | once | TGTGCCATCAGTGAGTTTGCAGATACGCAGTATTTT | CAISEFADTQYF
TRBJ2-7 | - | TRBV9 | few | TGTGCCAGCAGCGTAGGGGGTGGGATGTCCTACGAGCAGTACTTC | CASSVGGGMSYEQYF
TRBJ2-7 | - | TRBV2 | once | TGTGCCAGCAGCGGTCGGCTCCTCTACGAGCAGTACTTC | CASSGRLLYEQYF
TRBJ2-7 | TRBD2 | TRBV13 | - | TGTGCCAGCAGTTCCGCACCACTAGCGGGAGTCTCCTACGAGCAGTACTTC | CASSSAPLAGVSYEQYF
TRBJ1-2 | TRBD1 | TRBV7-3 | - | TGTGCCAGCAGCTTGGGACAGGGGGTGAACTATGGCTACACCTTC | CASSLGQGVNYGYTF
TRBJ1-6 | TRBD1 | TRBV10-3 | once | TGTGCCATCAGTGAATGGACAGGGCAAGAGAATAATTCACCCCTCCACTTT | CAISEWTGQENNSPLHF
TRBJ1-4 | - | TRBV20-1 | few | TGCAGTGCTAAGACACCAACTAATGAAAAACTGTTTTTT | CSAKTPTNEKLFF
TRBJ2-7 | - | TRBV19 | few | TGTGCCAGTAGTATCGGGCAGAGGTACGAGCAGTACTTC | CASSIGQRYEQYF
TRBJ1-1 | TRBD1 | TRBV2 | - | TGTGCCAGCCTCCCTCGGGACAGGGACACTGAAGCTTTCTTT | CASLPRDRDTEAFF
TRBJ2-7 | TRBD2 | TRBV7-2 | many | TGTGCCAGCAGCTTCCCCGGACTAGCGGAGCAGTACTTC | CASSFPGLAEQYF
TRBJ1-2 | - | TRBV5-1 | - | TGCGCCAGCAGTTCCCTTCCGGGGGTGAGGATCGGCTACACCTTC | CASSSLPGVRIGYTF
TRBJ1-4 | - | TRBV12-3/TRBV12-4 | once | TGTGCCAGCAGCCCCGGGGGTACCGCTAATGAAAAACTGTTTTTT | CASSPGGTANEKLFF
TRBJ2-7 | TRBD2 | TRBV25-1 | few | TGTGCTAGGGCGGGACTAGCGGGAGGTTACGAGCAGTACTTC | CARAGLAGGYEQYF
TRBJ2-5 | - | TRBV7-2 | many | TGTGCCAGCAGCCAAGATCGCTCCGGGGAGACCCAGTACTTC | CASSQDRSGETQYF
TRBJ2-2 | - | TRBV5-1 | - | TGCGCCAGCAGCCTTGGTGTGAGGGCGAACACCGGGGAGCTGTTTTTT | CASSLGVRANTGELFF
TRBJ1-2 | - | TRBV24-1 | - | TGTGCCACCCACGGGGCAGTCCCTAACTATGGCTACACCTTC | CATHGAVPNYGYTF